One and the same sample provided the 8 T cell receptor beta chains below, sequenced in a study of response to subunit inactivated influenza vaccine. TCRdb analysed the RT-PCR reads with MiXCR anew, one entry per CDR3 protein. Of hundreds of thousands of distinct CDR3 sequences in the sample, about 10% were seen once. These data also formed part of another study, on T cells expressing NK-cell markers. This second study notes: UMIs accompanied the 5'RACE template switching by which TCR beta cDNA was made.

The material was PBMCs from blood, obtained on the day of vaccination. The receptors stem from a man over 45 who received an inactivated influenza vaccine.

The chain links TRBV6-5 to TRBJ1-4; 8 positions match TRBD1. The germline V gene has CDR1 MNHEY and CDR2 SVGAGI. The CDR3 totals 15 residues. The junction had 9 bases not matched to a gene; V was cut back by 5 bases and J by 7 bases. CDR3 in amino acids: CASSIDRGVVEKLFF. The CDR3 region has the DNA TGTGCCAGCAGTATCGACAGGGGTGTAGTTGAAAAACTGTTTTTT.

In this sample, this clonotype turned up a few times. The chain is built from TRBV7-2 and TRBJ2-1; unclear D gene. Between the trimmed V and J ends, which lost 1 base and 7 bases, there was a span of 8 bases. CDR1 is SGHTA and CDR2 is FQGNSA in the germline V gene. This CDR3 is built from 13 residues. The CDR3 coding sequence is TGTGCCAGCAGCTTAGTATACGCTAATGAGCAGTTCTTC. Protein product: CASSLVYANEQFF.

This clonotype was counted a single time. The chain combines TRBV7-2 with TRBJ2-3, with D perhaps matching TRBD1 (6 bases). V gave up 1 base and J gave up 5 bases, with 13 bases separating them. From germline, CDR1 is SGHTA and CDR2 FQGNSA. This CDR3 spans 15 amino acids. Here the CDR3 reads CASSLVGTSLDTQYF. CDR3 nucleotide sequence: TGTGCCAGCAGCTTAGTTGGGACATCGTTAGATACGCAGTATTTT.

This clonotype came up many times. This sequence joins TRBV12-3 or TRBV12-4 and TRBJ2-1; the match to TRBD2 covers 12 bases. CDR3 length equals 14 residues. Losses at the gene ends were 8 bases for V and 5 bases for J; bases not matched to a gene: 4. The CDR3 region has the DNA TGTGCCAGCCGGACTAGCGGGACCAACAATGAGCAGTTCTTC. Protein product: CASRTSGTNNEQFF.

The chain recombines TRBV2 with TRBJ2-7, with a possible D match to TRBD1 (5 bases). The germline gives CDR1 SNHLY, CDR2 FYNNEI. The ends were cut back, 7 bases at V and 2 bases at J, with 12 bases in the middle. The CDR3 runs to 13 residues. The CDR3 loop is CASNAQVTYEQYF. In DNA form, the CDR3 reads TGTGCCAGCAACGCACAGGTTACCTACGAGCAGTACTTC. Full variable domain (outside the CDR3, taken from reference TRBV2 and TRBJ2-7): EPEVTQTPSHQVTQMGQEVILRCVPISNHLYFYWYRQILGQKVEFLVSFYNNEISEKSEIFDDQFSVERPDGSNFTLKIRSTKLEDSAMYFCASNAQVTYEQYFGPGTRLTVT.

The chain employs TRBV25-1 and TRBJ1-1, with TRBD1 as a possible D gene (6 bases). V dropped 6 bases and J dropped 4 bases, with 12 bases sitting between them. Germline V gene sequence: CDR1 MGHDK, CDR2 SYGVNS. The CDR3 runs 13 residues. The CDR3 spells CASSADSFTEAFF. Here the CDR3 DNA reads TGTGCCAGCAGCGCGGACAGTTTCACTGAAGCTTTCTTT.

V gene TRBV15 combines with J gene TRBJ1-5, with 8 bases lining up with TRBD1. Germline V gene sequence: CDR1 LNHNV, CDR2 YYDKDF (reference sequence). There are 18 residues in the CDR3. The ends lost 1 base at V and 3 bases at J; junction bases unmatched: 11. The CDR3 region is CATSRADRDSSHNQPQHF. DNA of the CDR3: TGTGCCACCAGCAGAGCGGACAGGGACAGCTCGCACAATCAGCCCCAGCATTTT.

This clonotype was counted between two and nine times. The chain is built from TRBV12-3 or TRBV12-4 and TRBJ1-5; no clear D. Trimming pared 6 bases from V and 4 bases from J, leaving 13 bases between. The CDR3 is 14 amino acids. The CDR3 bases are TGTGCCAGCAGGCCGGGGAATTCAAATCAGCCCCAGCATTTT. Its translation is CASRPGNSNQPQHF.